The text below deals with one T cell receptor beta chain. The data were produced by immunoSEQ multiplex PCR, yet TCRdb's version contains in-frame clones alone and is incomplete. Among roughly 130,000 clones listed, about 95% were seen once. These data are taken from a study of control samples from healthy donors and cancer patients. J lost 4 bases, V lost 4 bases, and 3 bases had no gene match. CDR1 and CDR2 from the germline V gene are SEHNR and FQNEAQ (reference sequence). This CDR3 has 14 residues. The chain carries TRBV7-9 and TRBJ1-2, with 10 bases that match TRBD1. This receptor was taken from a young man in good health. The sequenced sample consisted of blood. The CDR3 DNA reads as TGTGCCAGCAGCTACGGACAGGGGGGCTATGGCTACACCTTC. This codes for CASSYGQGGYGYTF.